The entry below gives a single TCR beta chain sequence along with its context. As yet, its antigen is unknown. These data come from a study of T cell responses to AZD1222 COVID-19 vaccine. Study-wide points: CD4 TCRs covered the whole spike, strongest at regions 160-218 and 743-854. At baseline, just six or seven AZD1222 recipients tested seropositive. It should be noted that donors were predominantly white British and more often female, and clonal diversity was possibly underestimated.

The protocol was immunoSEQ multiplex PCR, while the TCRdb copy is restricted to in-frame clones and leaves out a portion. The sample carries 100,000 or so clones, roughly 89% recorded once. The source of this sequence is an adult in good health. Here the sequenced sample was peripheral blood, taken on day 0 of AZD1222 vaccination.

This CDR3 reads CASSLGRGIQPQHF. The DNA of the CDR3 is TGTGCCAGCAGCCTCGGACGGGGTATTCAGCCCCAGCATTTT. The chain links TRBV3-1 (or the pseudogene TRBV3-2) to TRBJ1-5; no firm D call. The CDR3 loop spans 14 amino acids. Germline V gene lookup returns CDR1 LGHDT and CDR2 YNNKEL (reference sequence). Trimming left V 4 bases short and J 6 bases short, with 13 bases between.